The rows below give T cell receptor beta chains drawn from one sample of a study of glioma-infiltrating T cells after dendritic cell vaccination. Clones were read by immunoSEQ multiplex PCR, and TCRdb kept only the in-frame ones, dropping some. Here the sample spans around 89,000 clones, 80% to 90% being singletons. Source: blood, taken before dendritic cell vaccination. The receptors here all came from a human donor with glioblastoma. CDR3s include the opening cysteine and the closing phenylalanine or tryptophan. A D gene is named only where the DNA matches it firmly. Only some rows state a clone size, as once, few, many or a class for expanded clones.

abundance: -
len: 15
j_gene: TRBJ1-2
d_gene: -
v_gene: TRBV5-8
CDR3aa: CASSLEQGRGYGYTF
CDR3nt: TGTGCCAGCAGCTTGGAGCAGGGCCGTGGTTATGGCTACACCTTC

abundance: -
len: 14
j_gene: TRBJ1-5
d_gene: -
v_gene: TRBV2
CDR3aa: CASTPGRAGQPQHF
CDR3nt: TGTGCCAGCACCCCCGGCAGGGCTGGACAGCCCCAGCATTTT

abundance: few
len: 19
j_gene: TRBJ1-6
d_gene: TRBD1
v_gene: TRBV19
CDR3aa: CASSISPSDRGLWNSPLHF
CDR3nt: TGTGCCAGTAGTATATCCCCGAGCGACAGGGGGCTCTGGAATTCACCCCTCCACTTT

abundance: -
len: 14
j_gene: TRBJ1-1
d_gene: TRBD1
v_gene: TRBV5-1
CDR3aa: CASSLGQTNTEAFF
CDR3nt: TGCGCCAGCAGCCTGGGACAGACTAACACTGAAGCTTTCTTT

abundance: -
len: 13
j_gene: TRBJ2-7
d_gene: -
v_gene: TRBV18
CDR3aa: CASSPAPSYEQYF
CDR3nt: TGTGCCAGCTCACCAGCGCCCTCCTACGAGCAGTACTTC

abundance: -
len: 15
j_gene: TRBJ2-5
d_gene: TRBD2
v_gene: TRBV6-6
CDR3aa: CASTTSGRVEETQYF
CDR3nt: TGTGCCAGCACCACTAGCGGGAGGGTTGAAGAGACCCAGTACTTC

abundance: -
len: 15
j_gene: TRBJ2-1
d_gene: TRBD2
v_gene: TRBV9
CDR3aa: CASSLARGGRDEQFF
CDR3nt: TGTGCCAGCAGCCTGGCGCGGGGGGGCCGGGATGAGCAGTTCTTC

abundance: -
len: 14
j_gene: TRBJ2-1
d_gene: -
v_gene: TRBV7-8
CDR3aa: CASSPFAGNNEQFF
CDR3nt: TGTGCCAGCAGCCCCTTCGCGGGTAACAATGAGCAGTTCTTC

abundance: -
len: 17
j_gene: TRBJ2-1
d_gene: TRBD2
v_gene: TRBV5-8
CDR3aa: CASSLPSLAGAVNEQFF
CDR3nt: TGTGCCAGCAGCTTGCCCTCGCTAGCGGGAGCCGTTAATGAGCAGTTCTTC

abundance: -
len: 16
j_gene: TRBJ2-1
d_gene: TRBD1
v_gene: TRBV7-2
CDR3aa: CASSYIRTGGYNEQFF
CDR3nt: TGTGCCAGCAGCTATATACGGACAGGGGGCTACAATGAGCAGTTCTTC

abundance: -
len: 15
j_gene: TRBJ2-1
d_gene: -
v_gene: TRBV5-6
CDR3aa: CASSFTSMTGNEQFF
CDR3nt: TGTGCCAGCAGCTTTACTAGCATGACGGGAAATGAGCAGTTCTTC

abundance: -
len: 15
j_gene: TRBJ2-5
d_gene: -
v_gene: TRBV5-5
CDR3aa: CASSLALAYQETQYF
CDR3nt: TGTGCCAGCAGCTTGGCGTTGGCATACCAAGAGACCCAGTACTTC

abundance: -
len: 16
j_gene: TRBJ2-5
d_gene: TRBD2
v_gene: TRBV14
CDR3aa: CASSLIGLAGAETQYF
CDR3nt: TGTGCCAGCAGCCTAATAGGACTAGCGGGAGCAGAGACCCAGTACTTC

abundance: once
len: 14
j_gene: TRBJ2-7
d_gene: -
v_gene: TRBV14
CDR3aa: CASSPLGANYEQYF
CDR3nt: TGTGCCAGCAGCCCTTTAGGGGCCAACTACGAGCAGTACTTC

abundance: -
len: 18
j_gene: TRBJ2-3
d_gene: TRBD2
v_gene: TRBV7-9
CDR3aa: CASSLKLGAGPTTDTQYF
CDR3nt: TGTGCCAGCAGCTTAAAGTTAGGAGCGGGGCCCACCACAGATACGCAGTATTTT

abundance: -
len: 16
j_gene: TRBJ1-5
d_gene: TRBD1
v_gene: TRBV19
CDR3aa: CASSLRTGDGNQPQHF
CDR3nt: TGTGCCAGTAGTTTAAGGACAGGGGATGGCAATCAGCCCCAGCATTTT

abundance: -
len: 16
j_gene: TRBJ1-5
d_gene: TRBD1
v_gene: TRBV28
CDR3aa: CASSLFGQGGDQPQHF
CDR3nt: TGTGCCAGCAGTTTATTCGGACAGGGCGGCGATCAGCCCCAGCATTTT

abundance: -
len: 15
j_gene: TRBJ2-3
d_gene: TRBD2
v_gene: TRBV30
CDR3aa: CACTTSGVSTDTQYF
CDR3nt: TGTGCCTGCACGACTAGCGGGGTTAGCACAGATACGCAGTATTTT

abundance: -
len: 16
j_gene: TRBJ2-3
d_gene: TRBD2
v_gene: TRBV4-1
CDR3aa: CASSQDQAGITDTQYF
CDR3nt: TGCGCCAGCAGCCAAGACCAAGCGGGGATCACAGATACGCAGTATTTT

abundance: -
len: 18
j_gene: TRBJ2-1
d_gene: TRBD1
v_gene: TRBV11-3
CDR3aa: CASSLVFGTGGSYNEQFF
CDR3nt: TGTGCCAGCAGCTTAGTGTTTGGGACAGGGGGCTCCTACAATGAGCAGTTCTTC

abundance: -
len: 15
j_gene: TRBJ2-7
d_gene: TRBD2
v_gene: TRBV5-1
CDR3aa: CASSPLLAGDYEQYF
CDR3nt: TGCGCCAGCAGCCCCCTACTAGCGGGAGACTACGAGCAGTACTTC

abundance: -
len: 18
j_gene: TRBJ1-5
d_gene: -
v_gene: TRBV19
CDR3aa: CASSSPNVRSYSNQPQHF
CDR3nt: TGTGCCAGTAGTAGCCCTAACGTTCGGAGTTATAGCAATCAGCCCCAGCATTTT

abundance: -
len: 17
j_gene: TRBJ1-2
d_gene: TRBD1
v_gene: TRBV7-9
CDR3aa: CASSLGGRTGEWWGYTF
CDR3nt: TGTGCCAGCAGCTTAGGAGGTCGGACAGGGGAGTGGTGGGGCTACACCTTC

abundance: -
len: 19
j_gene: TRBJ2-3
d_gene: TRBD2
v_gene: TRBV18
CDR3aa: CASSPFPSGSQTVTDTQYF
CDR3nt: TGTGCCAGCTCACCATTCCCTAGCGGGAGTCAGACTGTCACAGATACGCAGTATTTT

abundance: -
len: 14
j_gene: TRBJ1-1
d_gene: -
v_gene: TRBV4-1
CDR3aa: CASSQGQMNTEAFF
CDR3nt: TGCGCCAGCAGCCAAGGACAGATGAACACTGAAGCTTTCTTT

abundance: -
len: 16
j_gene: TRBJ2-1
d_gene: TRBD2
v_gene: TRBV27
CDR3aa: CASRGLAGGSYNEQFF
CDR3nt: TGTGCCAGCCGAGGACTAGCGGGGGGATCCTACAATGAGCAGTTCTTC

abundance: -
len: 15
j_gene: TRBJ2-3
d_gene: -
v_gene: TRBV19
CDR3aa: CASNDRAHGTDTQYF
CDR3nt: TGTGCCAGTAACGACAGAGCCCATGGGACAGATACGCAGTATTTT

abundance: -
len: 15
j_gene: TRBJ2-3
d_gene: TRBD2
v_gene: TRBV9
CDR3aa: CASSPRTSARDTQYF
CDR3nt: TGTGCCAGCAGCCCTCGGACTAGCGCGAGAGATACGCAGTATTTT

abundance: once
len: 11
j_gene: TRBJ2-5
d_gene: -
v_gene: TRBV7-9
CDR3aa: CASSQGETQYF
CDR3nt: TGTGCCAGCAGCCAGGGAGAGACCCAGTACTTC

abundance: -
len: 18
j_gene: TRBJ2-7
d_gene: -
v_gene: TRBV27
CDR3aa: CASSRGGTRNTLVYEQYF
CDR3nt: TGTGCCAGCAGTAGGGGGGGGACAAGAAACACCTTAGTCTACGAGCAGTACTTC

abundance: -
len: 11
j_gene: TRBJ2-7
d_gene: -
v_gene: TRBV6-6
CDR3aa: CASSTGSEQYF
CDR3nt: TGTGCCAGCAGTACAGGCTCCGAGCAGTACTTC

abundance: -
len: 15
j_gene: TRBJ2-1
d_gene: TRBD2
v_gene: TRBV11-2
CDR3aa: CASSLGGGAVDEQFF
CDR3nt: TGTGCCAGCAGCTTGGGCGGGGGGGCGGTAGATGAGCAGTTCTTC

abundance: -
len: 15
j_gene: TRBJ2-4
d_gene: -
v_gene: TRBV25-1
CDR3aa: CASSELQGAKNIQYF
CDR3nt: TGTGCCAGCAGTGAATTGCAGGGGGCCAAAAACATTCAGTACTTC

abundance: -
len: 19
j_gene: TRBJ2-3
d_gene: TRBD2
v_gene: TRBV7-8
CDR3aa: CASSATSGRAFGNTDTQYF
CDR3nt: TGTGCCAGCAGCGCGACTAGCGGGAGGGCCTTTGGGAACACAGATACGCAGTATTTT

abundance: -
len: 13
j_gene: TRBJ2-7
d_gene: TRBD1
v_gene: TRBV27
CDR3aa: CASSHGTGYEQYF
CDR3nt: TGTGCCAGCAGCCACGGGACAGGCTACGAGCAGTACTTC

abundance: -
len: 14
j_gene: TRBJ2-7
d_gene: -
v_gene: TRBV7-9
CDR3aa: CASSHDGSSYEQYF
CDR3nt: TGTGCCAGCAGCCACGACGGGAGCTCCTACGAGCAGTACTTC

abundance: once
len: 16
j_gene: TRBJ1-5
d_gene: TRBD1
v_gene: TRBV7-8
CDR3aa: CASSLRQGLDNQPQHF
CDR3nt: TGTGCCAGCAGCTTAAGACAGGGTTTGGACAATCAGCCCCAGCATTTT

abundance: -
len: 16
j_gene: TRBJ2-7
d_gene: TRBD1
v_gene: TRBV15
CDR3aa: CATSRNTGTGGYEQYF
CDR3nt: TGTGCCACCAGCAGAAACACCGGGACAGGGGGCTACGAGCAGTACTTC

abundance: once
len: 18
j_gene: TRBJ2-6
d_gene: TRBD1
v_gene: TRBV7-9
CDR3aa: CASSPGPGQSSGANVLTF
CDR3nt: TGTGCCAGCAGCCCAGGCCCGGGACAGAGCTCTGGGGCCAACGTCCTGACTTTC

abundance: -
len: 16
j_gene: TRBJ1-2
d_gene: TRBD1
v_gene: TRBV6-1
CDR3aa: CASSEPPGQANYGYTF
CDR3nt: TGTGCCAGCAGTGAACCCCCCGGACAGGCGAACTATGGCTACACCTTC

abundance: -
len: 13
j_gene: TRBJ2-7
d_gene: -
v_gene: TRBV7-9
CDR3aa: CASSLMTGGEQYF
CDR3nt: TGTGCCAGCAGCCTGATGACAGGTGGCGAGCAGTACTTC

abundance: -
len: 16
j_gene: TRBJ2-2
d_gene: -
v_gene: TRBV2
CDR3aa: CATVGALAENTGELFF
CDR3nt: TGTGCCACCGTGGGGGCCCTAGCAGAGAACACCGGGGAGCTGTTTTTT

abundance: -
len: 12
j_gene: TRBJ1-1
d_gene: -
v_gene: TRBV2
CDR3aa: CASSLGVTEAFF
CDR3nt: TGTGCCAGCAGCTTAGGGGTCACTGAAGCTTTCTTT